This T cell receptor beta chain originates from a study of T cells in Graves' hyperthyroidism and ophthalmopathy. Looking at the study overall: At initial diagnosis, before any treatment had begun, peripheral blood was obtained.

Researchers amplified the TCR beta CDR3 regions from RNA transcripts. Researchers ran a first-round RT-PCR on the TCR CDR3 using the HTBI primer set. TCRdb re-derived calls from the multiplex PCR reads in MiXCR, one entry per CDR3 protein. The data hold approximately 740,000 distinct CDR3 sequences, with 14% observed a single time. This CDR3 comprises 15 residues. Trimming took 5 bases from V and 0 from J, leaving 12 bases between them. In germline, CDR1 is LNHDA, CDR2 SQIVND (reference sequence). The sample taken for sequencing was blood. This TCR derives from a woman aged 18 to 35 with Graves' hyperthyroidism. V is TRBV19 and J is TRBJ2-3; no reliable D call. The CDR3 DNA reads as TGTGCCAGTAGTCGGCAGACGTATAGCACAGATACGCAGTATTTT. Translation: CASSRQTYSTDTQYF.